These 2 T cell receptor beta chains originate from one sample sequenced in a study of CD8 T cells in Susac syndrome. RNA, at about 0.45 to 1 ug, was reverse transcribed with random hexamers. TCRdb recomputed calls from the immunoSEQ multiplex PCR reads with MiXCR, one row per CDR3 protein. The sample carries 180,000 or so distinct CDR3 sequences, nearly 95% recorded once. The sequenced sample consisted of CD4+ T cells from PBMCs. Receptors originate from a human donor with multiple sclerosis.

The chain uses TRBV4-2 and TRBJ2-7; D possibly corresponds to TRBD1 (5 bases). The CDR3 contains 12 residues. The germline V gene has CDR1 LGHNA and CDR2 YNFKEQ. The ends were cut back, 5 bases at V and 5 bases at J, with 10 bases in the middle. Here the CDR3 reads CASSAQGNEQYF. The DNA for the CDR3 is TGTGCCAGCAGCGCCCAGGGAAACGAGCAGTACTTC.

This chain uses TRBV20-1 with TRBJ1-1; the D gene is possibly TRBD1 (6 bases). The CDR3 contains 15 residues. V was cut by 5 bases and J by 5 bases, with 21 bases left in between. Germline V gene data show CDR1 as DFQATT and CDR2 as SNEGSKA (reference sequence). The CDR3, as DNA: TGCAGTGCTGGCGGGGGCTCAGGGTCTGGAACTGAAGCTTTCTTT. It yields the protein CSAGGGSGSGTEAFF.